This note documents a single T cell receptor beta chain sequence. Its matching antigen is unknown. The source of the sample is a study of a mutant IDH1 vaccine in newly diagnosed glioma. Time point denoted: week 11, during vaccination. All doses held 300 ug of mutant IDH1 20-mer peptide, with topical imiquimod. The donors had new WHO grade 3 or 4 astrocytomas; these were IDH1-mutant and ATRX-lost. Assay: immunoSEQ multiplex PCR; the TCRdb copy retains only in-frame clones and omits some. Found here are about 36,000 clones, about four fifths of them singletons; the top ten hold about 15%. This CDR3 has 15 residues. V gave up 3 bases and J gave up 3 bases; unmatched junction bases: 5. Germline CDR1 SGHRS, CDR2 YFSETQ. Study-wide findings and caveats: Pseudoprogression showed no apparent link to changes in top peripheral T cell clonotypes.

Source: peripheral blood mononuclear cells (PBMCs), taken from a glioma patient whose treatment included an IDH1 peptide vaccine. This TCR was sampled from a woman younger than 45 with glioma. Some clones in this sample may be carry-over from other donors' samples. This chain links TRBV5-1 with TRBJ2-1; the match to TRBD2 covers 8 bases. The CDR3: CASSSSGRVYNEQFF. DNA of the CDR3: TGCGCCAGCAGCTCGAGCGGGAGAGTCTACAATGAGCAGTTCTTC. Based on the CDR3 plus reference TRBV5-1 and TRBJ2-1, the full variable domain is KAGVTQTPRYLIKTRGQQVTLSCSPISGHRSVSWYQQTPGQGLQFLFEYFSETQRNKGNFPGRFSGRQFSNSRSEMNVSTLELGDSALYLCASSSSGRVYNEQFFGPGTRLTVL.